A single sample gave rise to the 2 T cell receptor beta chains below, sequenced in a study of cytomegalovirus exposure and HLA in healthy donors. The PCR employed 60 Vbeta primers together with 13 Jbeta primers. Using immunoSEQ multiplex PCR, the repertoire was profiled, and TCRdb retains in-frame clones only, with some absent. The sample records 170,000 or so clones, 77% being singletons. Sequenced sample: PBMCs. The receptors derive from a woman between 25 and 40 years old in good health and CMV-seronegative.

The chain couples TRBV19 to TRBJ1-6; weak D call: TRBD1 (5 bases). Germline CDR1 and CDR2: LNHDA and SQIVND (reference sequence). The CDR3 runs 17 residues. Trimming took 5 bases from V and 2 from J, leaving 16 bases between them. The CDR3 loop is CASSSWTISTYNSPLHF. For the CDR3, the DNA is TGTGCCAGTAGTTCCTGGACAATCTCAACCTATAATTCACCCCTCCACTTT.

This clone was detected only a few times. The J gene is TRBJ2-7, the V gene TRBV4-2, with D maybe TRBD2 (6 bases). Germline V gives CDR1 LGHNA, CDR2 YNFKEQ. This CDR3 has 14 amino acids. V was cut by 1 base and J by 3 bases, with 10 bases left in between. The CDR3 bases are TGTGCCAGCAGCCAAGGGGGACTGAACTACGAGCAGTACTTC. This encodes CASSQGGLNYEQYF.